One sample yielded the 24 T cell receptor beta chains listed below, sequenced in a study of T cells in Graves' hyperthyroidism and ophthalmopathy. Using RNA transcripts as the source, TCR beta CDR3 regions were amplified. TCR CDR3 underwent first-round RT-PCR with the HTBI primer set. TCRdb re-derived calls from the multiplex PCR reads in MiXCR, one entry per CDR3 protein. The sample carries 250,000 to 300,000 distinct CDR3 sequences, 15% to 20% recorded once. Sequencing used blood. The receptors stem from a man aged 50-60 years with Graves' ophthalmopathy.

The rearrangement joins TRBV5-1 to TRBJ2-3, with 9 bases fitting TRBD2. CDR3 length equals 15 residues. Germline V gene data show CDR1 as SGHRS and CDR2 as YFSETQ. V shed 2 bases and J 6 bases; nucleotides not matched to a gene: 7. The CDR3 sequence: CASSFGGRATDTQYF. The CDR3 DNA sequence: TGCGCCAGCAGCTTTGGCGGGAGGGCCACGGATACGCAGTATTTT. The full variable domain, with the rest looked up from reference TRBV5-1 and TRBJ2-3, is KAGVTQTPRYLIKTRGQQVTLSCSPISGHRSVSWYQQTPGQGLQFLFEYFSETQRNKGNFPGRFSGRQFSNSRSEMNVSTLELGDSALYLCASSFGGRATDTQYFGPGTRLTVL.

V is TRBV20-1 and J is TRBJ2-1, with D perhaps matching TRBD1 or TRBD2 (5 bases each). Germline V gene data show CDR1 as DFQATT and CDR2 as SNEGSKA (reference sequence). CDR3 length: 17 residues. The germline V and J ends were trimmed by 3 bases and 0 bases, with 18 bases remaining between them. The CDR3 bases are TGCAGTGCTAGCCCACACCGGGACCTTAGCTCCTACAATGAGCAGTTCTTC. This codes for CSASPHRDLSSYNEQFF.

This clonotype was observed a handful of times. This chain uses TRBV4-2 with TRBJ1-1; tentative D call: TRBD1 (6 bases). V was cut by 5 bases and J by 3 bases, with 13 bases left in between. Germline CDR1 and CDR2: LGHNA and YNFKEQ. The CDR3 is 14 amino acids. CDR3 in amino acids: CASSLGAVDTEAFF. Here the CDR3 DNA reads TGTGCCAGCAGCTTGGGGGCGGTCGACACTGAAGCTTTCTTT.

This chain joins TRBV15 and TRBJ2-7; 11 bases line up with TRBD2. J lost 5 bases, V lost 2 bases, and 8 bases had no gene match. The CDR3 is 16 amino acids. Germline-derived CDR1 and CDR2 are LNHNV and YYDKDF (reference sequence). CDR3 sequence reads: CATSRFIAGGRDEQYF. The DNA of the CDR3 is TGTGCCACCAGCAGATTTATAGCGGGAGGGCGAGACGAGCAGTACTTC.

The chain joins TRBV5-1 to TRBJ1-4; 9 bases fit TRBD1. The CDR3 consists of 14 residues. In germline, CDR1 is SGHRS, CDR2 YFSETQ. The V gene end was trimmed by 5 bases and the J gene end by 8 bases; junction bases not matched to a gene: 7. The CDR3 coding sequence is TGCGCCAGCAGGGCCGGGACAGGGCGAGAAAAACTGTTTTTT. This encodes CASRAGTGREKLFF.

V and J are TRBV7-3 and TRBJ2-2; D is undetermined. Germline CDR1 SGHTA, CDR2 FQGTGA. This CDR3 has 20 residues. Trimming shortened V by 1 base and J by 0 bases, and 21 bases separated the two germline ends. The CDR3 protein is CASSLKGRRAEHANTGELFF. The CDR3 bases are TGTGCCAGCAGCTTAAAAGGACGGCGCGCCGAACACGCGAACACCGGGGAGCTGTTTTTT.

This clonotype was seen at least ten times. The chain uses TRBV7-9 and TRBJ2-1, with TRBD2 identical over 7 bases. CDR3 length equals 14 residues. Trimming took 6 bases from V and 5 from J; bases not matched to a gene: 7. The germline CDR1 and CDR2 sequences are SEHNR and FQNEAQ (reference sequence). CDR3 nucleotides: TGTGCCAGCAGACGCGGGGGAGAGAACAATGAGCAGTTCTTC. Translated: CASRRGGENNEQFF. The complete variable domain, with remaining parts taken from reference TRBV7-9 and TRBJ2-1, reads DTGVSQNPRHKITKRGQNVTFRCDPISEHNRLYWYRQTLGQGPEFLTYFQNEAQLEKSRLLSDRFSAERPKGSFSTLEIQRTEQGDSAMYLCASRRGGENNEQFFGPGTRLTVL.

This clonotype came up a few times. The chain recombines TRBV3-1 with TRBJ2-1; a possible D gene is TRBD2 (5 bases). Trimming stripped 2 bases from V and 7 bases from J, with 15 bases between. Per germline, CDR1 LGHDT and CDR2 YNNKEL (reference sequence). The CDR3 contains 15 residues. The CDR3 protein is CASSQRGSGWNEQFF. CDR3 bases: TGTGCCAGCAGCCAACGTGGGTCGGGGTGGAATGAGCAGTTCTTC.

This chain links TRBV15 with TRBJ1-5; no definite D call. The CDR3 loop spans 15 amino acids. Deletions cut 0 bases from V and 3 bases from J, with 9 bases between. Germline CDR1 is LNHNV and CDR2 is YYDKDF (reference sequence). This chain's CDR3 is CATSREQQNNQPQHF. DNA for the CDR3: TGTGCCACCAGCAGAGAGCAACAGAACAATCAGCCCCAGCATTTT.

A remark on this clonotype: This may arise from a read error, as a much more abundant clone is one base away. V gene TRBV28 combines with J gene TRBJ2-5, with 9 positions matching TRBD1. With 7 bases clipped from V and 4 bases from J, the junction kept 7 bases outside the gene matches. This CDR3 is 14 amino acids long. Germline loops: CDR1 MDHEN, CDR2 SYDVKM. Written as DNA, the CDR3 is TGTGCCAGCAAGGGGGGGACAGGGTTAGAGACCCAGTACTTC. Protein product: CASKGGTGLETQYF.

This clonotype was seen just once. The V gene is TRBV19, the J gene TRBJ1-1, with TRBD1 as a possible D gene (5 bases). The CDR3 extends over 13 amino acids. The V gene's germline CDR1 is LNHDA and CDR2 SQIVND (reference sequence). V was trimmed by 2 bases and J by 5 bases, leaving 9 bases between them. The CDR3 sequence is CASSIWGKTEAFF. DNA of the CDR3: TGTGCCAGTAGTATATGGGGGAAAACTGAAGCTTTCTTT.

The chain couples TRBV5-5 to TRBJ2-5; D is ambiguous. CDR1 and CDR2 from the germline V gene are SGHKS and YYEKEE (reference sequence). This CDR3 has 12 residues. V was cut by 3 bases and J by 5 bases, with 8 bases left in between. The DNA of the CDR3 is TGTGCCAGCAGCTCGCGACCGGAGACCCAGTACTTC. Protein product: CASSSRPETQYF.

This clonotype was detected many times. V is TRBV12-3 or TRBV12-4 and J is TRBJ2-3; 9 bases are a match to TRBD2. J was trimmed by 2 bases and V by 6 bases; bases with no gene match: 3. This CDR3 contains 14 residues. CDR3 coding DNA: TGTGCCAGCAGGATAGCGGGGGTCACAGATACGCAGTATTTT. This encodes CASRIAGVTDTQYF.

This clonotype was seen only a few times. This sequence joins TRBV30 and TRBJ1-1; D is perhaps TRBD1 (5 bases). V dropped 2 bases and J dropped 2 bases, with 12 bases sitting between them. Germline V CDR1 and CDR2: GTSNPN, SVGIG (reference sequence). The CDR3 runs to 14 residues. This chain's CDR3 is CAWSFGGENTEAFF. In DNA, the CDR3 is TGTGCCTGGAGTTTTGGGGGAGAAAACACTGAAGCTTTCTTT.

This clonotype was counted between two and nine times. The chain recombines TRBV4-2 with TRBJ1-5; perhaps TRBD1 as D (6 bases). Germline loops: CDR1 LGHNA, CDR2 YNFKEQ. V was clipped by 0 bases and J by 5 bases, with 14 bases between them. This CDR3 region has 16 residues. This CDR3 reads CASSQEADSPYQPQHF. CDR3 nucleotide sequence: TGTGCCAGCAGCCAAGAAGCGGACAGCCCTTATCAGCCCCAGCATTTT.

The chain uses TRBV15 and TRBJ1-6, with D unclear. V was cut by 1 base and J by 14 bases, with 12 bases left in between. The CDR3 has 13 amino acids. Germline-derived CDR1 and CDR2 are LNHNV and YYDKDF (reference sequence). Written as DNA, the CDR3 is TGTGCCACCAGCAGAGGTTCCGACGTGGCCCTCCACTTT. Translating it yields CATSRGSDVALHF.

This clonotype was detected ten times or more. The CDR3 region is CASSGRQRVYEQYF. The DNA for the CDR3 is TGTGCCAGCAGCGGTAGACAGAGAGTCTACGAGCAGTACTTC. V is TRBV7-9 and J is TRBJ2-7, with D possibly matching TRBD1 (5 bases). The CDR3 length is 14 residues. In germline, CDR1 is SEHNR, CDR2 FQNEAQ (reference sequence). V dropped 5 bases and J dropped 3 bases, with 14 bases sitting between them.

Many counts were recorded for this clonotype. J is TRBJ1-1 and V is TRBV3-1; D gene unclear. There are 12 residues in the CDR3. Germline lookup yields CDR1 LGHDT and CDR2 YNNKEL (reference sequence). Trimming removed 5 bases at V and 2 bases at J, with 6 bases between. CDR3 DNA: TGTGCCAGCAGCTGGAGTAACACTGAAGCTTTCTTT. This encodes CASSWSNTEAFF.

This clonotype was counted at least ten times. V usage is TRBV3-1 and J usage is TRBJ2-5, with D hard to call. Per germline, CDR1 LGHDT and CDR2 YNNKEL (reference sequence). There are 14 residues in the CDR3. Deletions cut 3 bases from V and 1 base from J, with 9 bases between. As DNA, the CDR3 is TGTGCCAGCAGCCAGGAAGGGCCCCAAGAGACCCAGTACTTC. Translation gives CASSQEGPQETQYF.

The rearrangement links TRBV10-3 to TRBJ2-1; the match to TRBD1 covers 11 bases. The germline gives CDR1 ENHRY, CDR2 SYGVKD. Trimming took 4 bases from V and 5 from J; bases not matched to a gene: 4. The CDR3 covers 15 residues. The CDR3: CAISAGQGADNEQFF. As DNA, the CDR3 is TGTGCCATCAGTGCCGGACAGGGGGCCGACAATGAGCAGTTCTTC.

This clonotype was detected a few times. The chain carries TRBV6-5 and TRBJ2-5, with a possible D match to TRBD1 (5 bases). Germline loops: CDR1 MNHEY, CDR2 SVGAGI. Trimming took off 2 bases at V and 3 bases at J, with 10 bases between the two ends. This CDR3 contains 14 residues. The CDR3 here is CASSYGGREETQYF. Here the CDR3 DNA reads TGTGCCAGCAGTTACGGTGGCAGGGAAGAGACCCAGTACTTC.

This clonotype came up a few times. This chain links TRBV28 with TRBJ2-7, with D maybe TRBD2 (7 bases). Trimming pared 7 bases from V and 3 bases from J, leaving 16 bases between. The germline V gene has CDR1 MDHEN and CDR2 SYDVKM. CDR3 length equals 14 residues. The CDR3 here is CASTLRGGFYEQYF. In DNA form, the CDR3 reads TGTGCCAGCACCCTTAGGGGGGGCTTCTACGAGCAGTACTTC.

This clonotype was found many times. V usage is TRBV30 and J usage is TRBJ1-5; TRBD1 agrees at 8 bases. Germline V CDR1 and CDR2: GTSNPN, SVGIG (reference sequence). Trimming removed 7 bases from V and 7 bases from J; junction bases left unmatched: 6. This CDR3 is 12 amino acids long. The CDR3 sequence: CAFTGGGQPQHF. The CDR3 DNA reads TGTGCCTTTACAGGGGGTGGACAGCCCCAGCATTTT.

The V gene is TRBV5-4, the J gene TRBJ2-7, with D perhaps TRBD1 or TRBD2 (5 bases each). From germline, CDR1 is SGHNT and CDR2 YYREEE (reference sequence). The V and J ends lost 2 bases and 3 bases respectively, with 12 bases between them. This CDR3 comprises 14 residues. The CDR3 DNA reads TGTGCCAGCAGCTTAGGGCAGGGACGCTACGAGCAGTACTTC. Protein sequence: CASSLGQGRYEQYF.